The rows below give T cell receptor beta chains drawn from one sample of a study of identical twins. TCRdb redid the calling of the 5' RACE reads with MiXCR, one entry per CDR3 protein. The sample lists roughly 700,000 distinct CDR3 sequences; 8% to 9% were seen once. The data were also submitted as part of a second study, on yellow fever vaccine responses in identical twins.

The sample consisted of PBMCs. The origin of the receptors is a woman aged 18-30 years in good health. Both conserved end residues are part of each CDR3. A D gene is named only where the DNA matches it firmly. Rows may omit the clone size; those that give it use once, few, many or a size class.

v_gene	abundance	d_gene	j_gene	CDR3nt	CDR3aa
TRBV27	-	TRBD1	TRBJ2-1	TGTGCCAGCCAAAGTGGGACAGGGGGCCATGAGCAGTTCTTC	CASQSGTGGHEQFF
TRBV29-1	few	-	TRBJ2-5	TGCAGCGCCCGACGGGTAGAAGAGACCCAGTACTTC	CSARRVEETQYF
TRBV20-1	few	TRBD2	TRBJ2-5	TGCAGTGCTGGAGCGGGGATCCAAGAGACCCAGTACTTC	CSAGAGIQETQYF
TRBV27	-	-	TRBJ2-7	TGTGCCAGCAGTTCCCTCCCCTCCTACGAGCAGTACTTC	CASSSLPSYEQYF
TRBV12-3/TRBV12-4	many	-	TRBJ2-2	TGTGCCAGCAGATGGGGCCGCACCGGGGAGCTGTTTTTT	CASRWGRTGELFF
TRBV2	few	-	TRBJ2-2	TGTGCCAGCAACGGTGGGGTGGCGAACACCGGGGAGCTGTTTTTT	CASNGGVANTGELFF
TRBV12-3/TRBV12-4	few	TRBD2	TRBJ2-3	TGTGCCAGCAGTCCTACCATTCTAGCGGGGGACACAGATACGCAGTATTTT	CASSPTILAGDTDTQYF
TRBV11-2	few	TRBD1	TRBJ2-7	TGTGCCAGCAGCCTAGGACAGGGGGATATCAACGAGCAGTACTTC	CASSLGQGDINEQYF
TRBV20-1	-	-	TRBJ2-1	TGCAGTGTTTCGGCCCGGACAATTTACAATGAGCAGTTCTTC	CSVSARTIYNEQFF
TRBV7-9	-	TRBD1	TRBJ1-1	TGTGCCAGCAGCCCGCCGGGACAGGGTAACACTGAAGCTTTCTTT	CASSPPGQGNTEAFF
TRBV20-1	-	-	TRBJ1-1	TGCAGTGCCAGCTATGGCACTGAAGCTTTCTTT	CSASYGTEAFF
TRBV28	few	-	TRBJ2-7	TGTGCCAGCAGTTTAAAAATTTCCTACGAGCAGTACTTC	CASSLKISYEQYF
TRBV7-2	few	-	TRBJ2-1	TGTGCCAGCAGCCTCGGAGGAGGGGGGGGGCCTGTTGAGCAGTTCTTC	CASSLGGGGGPVEQFF
TRBV9	many	TRBD1	TRBJ1-1	TGTGCCAGCAGCGCGCGGACAGGGCTAAACACTGAAGCTTTCTTT	CASSARTGLNTEAFF
TRBV15	-	TRBD2	TRBJ2-1	TGTGCCACCAGCAGAGGGTATAGCGGGAATTACAATGAGCAGTTCTTC	CATSRGYSGNYNEQFF